Below are 29 T cell receptor beta chains sequenced from a single sample in a study of early T cells in non-severe SARS-CoV-2 infection. Each CDR3 protein gets one entry after TCRdb re-called the 5' RACE reads with MiXCR. This table holds roughly 80,000 distinct CDR3 sequences, approximately 11% found once. Sequencing was performed on whole blood, taken at baseline. Receptor source: an adult who was a healthcare worker with PCR-confirmed SARS-CoV-2 infection or an uninfected control (not recorded which).

The V gene is TRBV18, the J gene TRBJ2-1; D is unclear. Germline CDR1 is KGHSH and CDR2 is LQKENI. The V end was cut by 2 bases, the J end by 7 bases, with 12 bases between. The length of the CDR3 is 14 residues. The CDR3 loop reads CASSPIGRINEQFF. The CDR3 DNA follows: TGTGCCAGCTCACCAATAGGCAGAATTAATGAGCAGTTCTTC.

The chain uses TRBV7-2 and TRBJ1-2, with D unclear. V was trimmed by 5 bases and J by 8 bases, leaving 15 bases between them. The CDR3 extends over 13 amino acids. Looked up from germline, CDR1 is SGHTA and CDR2 is FQGNSA. The CDR3 loop reads CASSQWGGKGYTF. The DNA of the CDR3 is TGTGCCAGCAGCCAGTGGGGAGGCAAGGGCTACACCTTC.

V and J are TRBV7-7 and TRBJ2-5; D ambiguous. CDR3 length: 14 amino acids. Germline CDR1 and CDR2: SSHAT and FNYEAQ (reference sequence). V shed 1 base and J shed 6 bases, with 12 bases lying between them. DNA of the CDR3: TGTGCCAGCAGCTTAGATCCCACCGGCCAGACCCAGTACTTC. This translates into CASSLDPTGQTQYF.

The chain employs TRBV6-4 and TRBJ1-2; D is unresolved. Trimming took 6 bases from V and 3 from J, leaving 14 bases between them. The germline CDR1 and CDR2 sequences are MRHNA and SNTAGT. There are 14 residues in the CDR3. The CDR3 DNA is TGTGCCAGCAGCGCCTCACCCAGAGACTATGGCTACACCTTC. As protein: CASSASPRDYGYTF.

This clonotype was counted ten times or more. The chain combines TRBV5-1 with TRBJ1-3; 9 bases agree with TRBD1. Germline V gene sequence: CDR1 SGHRS, CDR2 YFSETQ. This CDR3 is built from 14 residues. V shed 8 bases and J 4 bases; nucleotides not matched to a gene: 7. The CDR3 region is CASAGTGIGNTIYF. For the CDR3, the DNA is TGCGCCAGTGCCGGGACAGGGATCGGAAACACCATATATTTT.

This clonotype was counted at least ten times. The rearrangement joins TRBV18 to TRBJ1-1, with D perhaps TRBD1 (6 bases). V was shortened by 2 bases and J by 11 bases, with 21 bases between the two germline ends. The CDR3 is 15 residues long. Germline V gives CDR1 KGHSH, CDR2 LQKENI. The CDR3 loop is CASSPGPPQGSGAFF. The CDR3 DNA sequence: TGTGCCAGCTCACCAGGACCCCCACAGGGTAGTGGGGCTTTCTTT.

The rearrangement links TRBV6-6 to TRBJ1-1; no definite D call. This CDR3 is built from 13 residues. Germline values: CDR1 MNHNY, CDR2 SVGAGI (reference sequence). Trimming took off 0 bases at V and 10 bases at J, with 12 bases between the two ends. The CDR3 sequence is CASSYSSDWGAFF. The DNA of the CDR3 is TGTGCCAGCAGTTACTCCTCGGACTGGGGAGCTTTCTTT.

This clonotype has more than one count but fewer than ten. CDR3 protein: CASSTPRTGDNTEAFF. CDR3 nucleotide sequence: TGTGCCAGCAGCACACCAAGGACAGGAGACAACACTGAAGCTTTCTTT. The V gene is TRBV5-4, the J gene TRBJ1-1, with 7 nucleotides matching TRBD1. The CDR3 has 16 residues. Germline V CDR1 and CDR2: SGHNT, YYREEE (reference sequence). The J segment lost 2 bases and the V segment lost 4 bases, leaving 11 bases of the junction unmatched.

This clonotype was seen more than once but under ten times. The chain uses TRBV2 and TRBJ1-2; 7 positions match TRBD1. This CDR3 region has 12 residues. CDR1 is SNHLY, CDR2 FYNNEI, per germline. Losses at the gene ends were 8 bases for V and 7 bases for J; bases not matched to a gene: 7. Here the CDR3 reads CASVGTVAGYTF. The CDR3 nucleotides are TGTGCCAGCGTTGGGACAGTAGCTGGCTACACCTTC.

The V call is TRBV5-1, the J call TRBJ1-1; D possibly corresponds to TRBD1 (6 bases). This CDR3 is 12 amino acids long. CDR1 is SGHRS and CDR2 is YFSETQ in the germline V gene. Trimming stripped 4 bases from V and 10 bases from J, with 14 bases between. For the CDR3, the DNA is TGCGCCAGCAGCCTTGAAGGGGGGCTAGCTTTCTTT. This sequence encodes CASSLEGGLAFF.

The chain's CDR3 is CSASDTRSSYNEQFF. The CDR3 region has the DNA TGCAGTGCTAGCGACACACGAAGCTCCTACAATGAGCAGTTCTTC. The chain employs TRBV20-1 and TRBJ2-1; no clear D gene. With 3 bases removed from V and 0 bases from J, the gap between germline ends came to 12 bases. The germline CDR1 and CDR2 sequences are DFQATT and SNEGSKA (reference sequence). This CDR3 comprises 15 residues.

This clonotype has a handful of counts. V gene TRBV20-1 combines with J gene TRBJ2-1; 16 bases line up with TRBD2. V shed 2 bases and J 7 bases; nucleotides not matched to a gene: 8. The CDR3 sequence is 17 residues long. Germline CDR1 DFQATT, CDR2 SNEGSKA (reference sequence). In DNA form, the CDR3 reads TGCAGTGCTAGATCGGGACTAGCGGGGGGGCGACTAAATGAGCAGTTCTTC. It yields the protein CSARSGLAGGRLNEQFF.

In its sample, this clonotype was seen many times. The chain is built from TRBV5-6 and TRBJ2-7, with D uncertain. The CDR3 has 13 residues. The ends were cut back, 0 bases at V and 2 bases at J, with 6 bases in the middle. Per the germline V gene, CDR1 is SGHDT and CDR2 is YYEEEE. In DNA, the CDR3 is TGTGCCAGCAGCTTGGTCGACACCTACGAGCAGTACTTC. Residues: CASSLVDTYEQYF.

This clonotype was detected a few times. V is TRBV29-1 and J is TRBJ1-1; D may be TRBD1 (6 bases). The CDR3 covers 13 residues. The V gene's germline CDR1 is SQVTM and CDR2 ANQGSEA. V was pared by 6 bases and J by 0 bases, with 11 bases between. The CDR3 loop is CSVGQIMNTEAFF. The CDR3 DNA sequence: TGCAGCGTAGGACAGATCATGAACACTGAAGCTTTCTTT. The variable domain in full, with the rest retrieved from reference TRBV29-1 and TRBJ1-1, is SAVISQKPSRDICQRGTSLTIQCQVDSQVTMMFWYRQQPGQSLTLIATANQGSEATYESGFVIDKFPISRPNLTFSTLTVSNMSPEDSSIYLCSVGQIMNTEAFFGQGTRLTVV.

This chain uses TRBV28 with TRBJ2-3; unclear D gene. This CDR3 has 12 residues. Per the germline V gene, CDR1 is MDHEN and CDR2 is SYDVKM. Deletions cut 5 bases from V and 4 bases from J, with 7 bases between. CDR3 in amino acids: CASSPRPDTQYF. CDR3 sequence (DNA): TGTGCCAGCAGTCCCCGGCCAGATACGCAGTATTTT.

This clonotype was found many times. The V and J genes are TRBV7-2 and TRBJ2-1; 8 positions match TRBD1. The V gene end was trimmed by 2 bases and the J gene end by 5 bases; junction bases not matched to a gene: 8. The CDR3 sequence is 16 residues long. CDR1 SGHTA and CDR2 FQGNSA come from the germline V gene. CDR3 in DNA: TGTGCCAGCAGCTTAAGGTTCGGACAGGGAAACAATGAGCAGTTCTTC. Translated: CASSLRFGQGNNEQFF. The full variable domain, completed using reference TRBV7-2 and TRBJ2-1, is GAGVSQSPSNKVTEKGKDVELRCDPISGHTALYWYRQSLGQGLEFLIYFQGNSAPDKSGLPSDRFSAERTGGSVSTLTIQRTQQEDSAVYLCASSLRFGQGNNEQFFGPGTRLTVL.

This clonotype was recorded many times. The chain recombines TRBV7-8 with TRBJ1-5; maybe TRBD1 (6 bases). Germline CDR1 SGHVS, CDR2 FQNEAQ. The CDR3 sequence is 15 residues long. The V end lost 1 base, the J end lost 1 base, and 8 bases lay between the germline ends. CDR3 residues: CASSLGGASNQPQHF. The CDR3 DNA reads as TGTGCCAGCAGCTTAGGGGGGGCGAGCAATCAGCCCCAGCATTTT.

This clonotype came up many times. The chain combines TRBV11-2 with TRBJ1-1; no clear D gene. The ends were cut back, 1 base at V and 2 bases at J, with 5 bases in the middle. The germline gives CDR1 SGHAT, CDR2 FQNNGV. The CDR3 extends over 13 amino acids. The CDR3 bases are TGTGCCAGCAGCTTAGGAGAAAACACTGAAGCTTTCTTT. It translates to CASSLGENTEAFF.

At least ten counts were recorded for this clonotype. The rearrangement links TRBV7-2 to TRBJ2-3; a weak D match, TRBD2 (6 bases). Germline V gene sequence: CDR1 SGHTA, CDR2 FQGNSA. Trimming stripped 4 bases from V and 1 base from J, with 24 bases between. The length of the CDR3 is 19 residues. The CDR3 sequence is CASSYGRRDALRGTDTQYF. DNA of the CDR3: TGTGCCAGCAGCTACGGCCGGAGGGACGCATTACGAGGCACAGATACGCAGTATTTT.

This sequence joins TRBV7-7 and TRBJ2-1, with D perhaps assigned TRBD1 or TRBD2 (5 bases each). Germline loops: CDR1 SSHAT, CDR2 FNYEAQ (reference sequence). CDR3 length: 13 residues. Trimming left V 1 base short and J 6 bases short, with 7 bases between. The CDR3, as DNA: TGTGCCAGCAGCTTAGGAGGGGCCAATGAGCAGTTCTTC. Amino acids: CASSLGGANEQFF. Looking up the rest from reference TRBV7-7 and TRBJ2-1 gives the full variable domain: GAGVSQSPRYKVTKRGQDVTLRCDPISSHATLYWYQQALGQGPEFLTYFNYEAQPDKSGLPSDRFSAERPEGSISTLTIQRTEQRDSAMYRCASSLGGANEQFFGPGTRLTVL.

This chain links TRBV12-3 or TRBV12-4 with TRBJ2-1; 9 nucleotides agree with TRBD2. The CDR3 runs to 14 residues. The junction had 10 bases not matched to a gene; V was cut back by 7 bases and J by 9 bases. In DNA, the CDR3 is TGTGCCAGCACCGCGGGGGGGCCCCTGCGTGAGCAGTTCTTC. It codes for CASTAGGPLREQFF.

This sequence joins TRBV29-1 and TRBJ1-1; tentatively, D is TRBD1 (5 bases). The length of the CDR3 is 13 residues. CDR1 is SQVTM, CDR2 ANQGSEA, per germline. Trimming took 4 bases from V and 1 from J, leaving 10 bases between them. The CDR3 bases are TGCAGCGTTGGGCGACAGCCGAACACTGAAGCTTTCTTT. This encodes CSVGRQPNTEAFF.

The chain links TRBV20-1 to TRBJ2-1, with TRBD1 matching 10 bases. V shed 5 bases and J 10 bases; nucleotides not matched to a gene: 14. This CDR3 has 15 amino acids. Germline assignment: CDR1 DFQATT and CDR2 SNEGSKA (reference sequence). CDR3: CSAGFAGQGTGEQFF. The DNA for the CDR3 is TGCAGTGCTGGGTTCGCGGGACAGGGGACAGGCGAGCAGTTCTTC.

V usage is TRBV5-6 and J usage is TRBJ2-4; D call uncertain. This CDR3 region has 15 residues. Trimming left V 3 bases short and J 5 bases short, with 15 bases between. Germline CDR1 and CDR2: SGHDT and YYEEEE. Here the CDR3 DNA reads TGTGCCAGCAGCTCCCTCGGAACAGACGAAAACATTCAGTACTTC. Translating gives CASSSLGTDENIQYF.

This clonotype was picked up a small number of times. The rearrangement links TRBV29-1 to TRBJ2-5; either TRBD1 or TRBD2 may fit D (6 bases each). The length of the CDR3 is 15 residues. CDR1 is SQVTM, CDR2 ANQGSEA, per germline. Trimming removed 1 base at V and 0 bases at J, with 12 bases between. The DNA of the CDR3 is TGCAGCGTTGAAGGCGGGACACCGTACCAAGAGACCCAGTACTTC. Translated: CSVEGGTPYQETQYF.

This clonotype was seen many times. The chain employs TRBV20-1 and TRBJ1-4; D might be TRBD1 (5 bases). The CDR3 totals 14 residues. Trimming removed 3 bases at V and 4 bases at J, with 12 bases between. CDR1 and CDR2 from the germline V gene are DFQATT and SNEGSKA (reference sequence). CDR3 DNA: TGCAGTGCTAGTCAACGGGGCGGTAATGAAAAACTGTTTTTT. Protein: CSASQRGGNEKLFF.

The chain employs TRBV20-1 and TRBJ2-1; 11 nucleotides match TRBD2. This CDR3 is 15 amino acids long. Germline lookup yields CDR1 DFQATT and CDR2 SNEGSKA (reference sequence). Trimming took 1 base from V and 5 from J; bases not matched to a gene: 4. The DNA of the CDR3 is TGCAGTGCTAGAGTGACTAGCGGGGACAACAATGAGCAGTTCTTC. Residues: CSARVTSGDNNEQFF.

The sample holds many counts of this clonotype. The chain has TRBV9 and TRBJ1-6; tentative D call: TRBD1 (5 bases). The CDR3 totals 13 residues. V lost 6 bases and J 7 bases, leaving 11 bases between the germline ends. Germline V gives CDR1 SGDLS, CDR2 YYNGEE. The CDR3, as DNA: TGTGCCAGCAACGGGGGGGTCAATTCACCCCTCCACTTT. Amino acids: CASNGGVNSPLHF.

This clonotype has a count of ten or more. V gene TRBV18 combines with J gene TRBJ1-2; 9 bases are shared with TRBD1. CDR1 is KGHSH and CDR2 is LQKENI in the germline V gene. This CDR3 contains 15 residues. V lost 6 bases and J lost 2; bases outside the gene matches: 7. CDR3 amino acids: CASSLGTGLNYGYTF. The CDR3 bases are TGTGCCAGCTCGCTCGGGACAGGGCTCAACTATGGCTACACCTTC. Full variable domain (rest looked up from reference TRBV18 and TRBJ1-2): NAGVMQNPRHLVRRRGQEARLRCSPMKGHSHVYWYRQLPEEGLKFMVYLQKENIIDESGMPKERFSAEFPKEGPSILRIQQVVRGDSAAYFCASSLGTGLNYGYTFGSGTRLTVV.